Each of the 18 T cell receptor beta chains below was sequenced from the same sample in a study of shared clonotypes between healthy human individuals. Positive CCR7 selection of CD45RO-negative cells yielded the naive CD8 cells, and terminally differentiated effector memory CD45RA+ cells were excluded. The assay was immunoSEQ multiplex PCR, and TCRdb's table has in-frame clones only and misses some. Of nearly 2 million clones listed, about 95% are singletons. Sequences were obtained from naive CD8+ T cells sorted from blood. The receptors derive from a man between 18 and 35 years old in good health.

This clone appeared once. The chain couples TRBV10-1 to TRBJ2-7, with D possibly matching TRBD1 (5 bases). This CDR3 has 13 residues. The germline V and J ends were trimmed by 9 bases and 2 bases, with 14 bases remaining between them. CDR1 is WNHNN, CDR2 SYGVQD, per germline (reference sequence). The CDR3 region has the DNA TGCGCCAGACAGACAGTGTTAACCTACGAGCAGTACTTC. As protein: CARQTVLTYEQYF.

This rearrangement joins TRBV10-3 to TRBJ2-7, with 8 positions matching TRBD2. This CDR3 is built from 15 residues. The J segment lost 5 bases and the V segment lost 4 bases, leaving 10 bases of the junction unmatched. Germline values: CDR1 ENHRY, CDR2 SYGVKD. This chain's CDR3 is CAISAEAGVKDEQYF. The CDR3 DNA is TGTGCCATCAGTGCGGAAGCGGGGGTAAAGGACGAGCAGTACTTC.

This chain links TRBV5-1 with TRBJ1-1; no clear D gene. Germline CDR1 and CDR2: SGHRS and YFSETQ. The CDR3 has 14 amino acids. V lost 0 bases, J lost 5 bases, and 11 bases lay in between. CDR3 in amino acids: CASSLAGSETEAFF. CDR3 in DNA: TGCGCCAGCAGCTTGGCTGGGTCGGAGACTGAAGCTTTCTTT.

This clone was seen only once. The rearrangement links TRBV11-2 to TRBJ2-7; D is uncertain. With 5 bases removed from V and 3 bases from J, the gap between germline ends came to 11 bases. The CDR3 extends over 13 amino acids. Germline values: CDR1 SGHAT, CDR2 FQNNGV. The CDR3 DNA reads as TGTGCCAGCAGCATACGAACCCACTACGAGCAGTACTTC. Translated: CASSIRTHYEQYF. Using reference TRBV11-2 and TRBJ2-7 for the parts outside the CDR3, the full variable domain is EAGVAQSPRYKIIEKRQSVAFWCNPISGHATLYWYQQILGQGPKLLIQFQNNGVVDDSQLPKDRFSAERLKGVDSTLKIQPAKLEDSAVYLCASSIRTHYEQYFGPGTRLTVT.

The V call is TRBV6-5, the J call TRBJ2-7; the D gene is possibly TRBD2 (6 bases). The V end was cut by 0 bases, the J end by 9 bases, with 21 bases between. Germline lookup yields CDR1 MNHEY and CDR2 SVGAGI. The CDR3 is 16 amino acids. The chain's CDR3 is CASSYSSGSDMLGQYF. The CDR3 DNA reads TGTGCCAGCAGTTACTCGTCCGGGAGTGATATGTTGGGGCAGTACTTC.

This chain connects TRBV5-1 to TRBJ1-1; 9 nucleotides align to TRBD1. This CDR3 comprises 16 residues. The J segment lost 1 base and the V segment lost 3 bases, leaving 7 bases of the junction unmatched. Germline lookup yields CDR1 SGHRS and CDR2 YFSETQ. The CDR3 protein is CASSSLAGQGNTEAFF. CDR3 in DNA: TGCGCCAGCAGCTCCCTTGCGGGACAGGGGAACACTGAAGCTTTCTTT.

The CDR3: CASSTGTNQYEQYF. DNA for the CDR3: TGTGCCAGCAGTACCGGGACAAACCAGTACGAGCAGTACTTC. V is TRBV6-5 and J is TRBJ2-7, with D possibly matching TRBD1 (6 bases). CDR3 size: 14 residues. The V end lost 5 bases, the J end lost 4 bases, and 15 bases lay between the germline ends. Looked up from germline, CDR1 is MNHEY and CDR2 is SVGAGI.

The chain employs TRBV7-9 and TRBJ2-1; a weak D match, TRBD2 (6 bases). Germline CDR1 is SEHNR and CDR2 is FQNEAQ (reference sequence). V lost 10 bases to trimming and J lost 0 bases, with 13 bases between them. The CDR3 covers 14 residues. Here the CDR3 reads CATPRGTSYNEQFF. The CDR3 nucleotides read TGTGCCACTCCTCGGGGGACCTCCTACAATGAGCAGTTCTTC.

The genes are TRBV28 and TRBJ2-5, with D possibly being TRBD1 or TRBD2 (5 bases each). CDR1 MDHEN and CDR2 SYDVKM come from the germline V gene. V lost 5 bases, J lost 10 bases, and 23 bases lay in between. CDR3 length: 15 residues. Here the CDR3 DNA reads TGTGCCAGCAGTCCCGGGACGGACCTTTCCTGGGACCAGTACTTC. Residues: CASSPGTDLSWDQYF.

The J gene is TRBJ1-5, the V gene TRBV7-9; perhaps TRBD1 as D (5 bases). V lost 4 bases and J lost 6, with 13 bases in between. Germline CDR1 is SEHNR and CDR2 is FQNEAQ (reference sequence). CDR3 length: 14 amino acids. The CDR3 DNA follows: TGTGCCAGCAGCTCTGACAGTGTAATTCAGCCCCAGCATTTT. This sequence encodes CASSSDSVIQPQHF.

This chain uses TRBV4-1 with TRBJ2-7; the D call may be TRBD1 or TRBD2 (5 bases each). The ends were cut back, 5 bases at V and 1 base at J, with 18 bases in the middle. CDR3 length equals 16 residues. Germline CDR1 reads MGHRA; CDR2 reads YSYEKL. In DNA form, the CDR3 reads TGCGCCAGCAGCGCATTATCGGGACGGGAATCCTACGAGCAGTACTTC. This sequence encodes CASSALSGRESYEQYF.

The chain couples TRBV7-6 to TRBJ2-5, with a possible D match to TRBD1 (6 bases). There are 14 residues in the CDR3. Trimming took off 1 base at V and 5 bases at J, with 11 bases between the two ends. Germline CDR1 reads SGHVS; CDR2 reads FNYEAQ. The CDR3 loop reads CASSLEQGLETQYF. CDR3 nucleotide sequence: TGTGCCAGCAGCTTAGAACAGGGTCTGGAGACCCAGTACTTC.

As to this clone: This sample includes further DNA sequences coding for the same CDR3. V and J are TRBV27 and TRBJ2-7; D gene uncertain. The CDR3 contains 13 residues. V lost 3 bases to trimming and J lost 1 base, with 7 bases between them. Germline loops: CDR1 MNHEY, CDR2 SMNVEV (reference sequence). CDR3 sequence reads: CASSLQESYEQYF. The CDR3 DNA follows: TGTGCCAGCAGTTTGCAGGAGTCCTACGAGCAGTACTTC.

The rearrangement links TRBV29-1 to TRBJ2-5, with a weak D call TRBD1 (5 bases). The V end lost 4 bases, the J end lost 2 bases, and 14 bases lay between the germline ends. CDR3 length equals 14 residues. Germline V gene data show CDR1 as SQVTM and CDR2 as ANQGSEA. The CDR3 DNA reads TGCAGCGTTGTGGGCTTAGGGGCTCAAGAGACCCAGTACTTC. It is translated as CSVVGLGAQETQYF.

The chain carries TRBV4-1 and TRBJ2-5; TRBD2 might be the D (5 bases). Germline V CDR1 and CDR2: MGHRA, YSYEKL. V lost 1 base and J 5 bases, leaving 11 bases between the germline ends. This CDR3 comprises 14 residues. The CDR3: CASSQVSGEETQYF. CDR3 coding DNA: TGCGCCAGCAGCCAAGTCTCCGGGGAGGAGACCCAGTACTTC.

The rearrangement links TRBV4-1 to TRBJ2-2; D call uncertain. V dropped 0 bases and J dropped 4 bases, with 12 bases sitting between them. Germline values: CDR1 MGHRA, CDR2 YSYEKL. The CDR3 runs 16 residues. The CDR3 here is CASSQDPASPTGELFF. DNA of the CDR3: TGCGCCAGCAGCCAAGATCCGGCTAGTCCCACCGGGGAGCTGTTTTTT.

A remark on this clone: In the same sample, other DNA sequences code for this CDR3. The chain's CDR3 is CASSEYRSPLHF. Here the CDR3 DNA reads TGTGCCAGCAGTGAATATCGTTCACCCCTCCACTTT. The J gene is TRBJ1-6, the V gene TRBV25-1; D is undetermined. CDR1 MGHDK and CDR2 SYGVNS come from the germline V gene. V was shortened by 0 bases and J by 9 bases, with 3 bases between the two germline ends. The length of the CDR3 is 12 residues.

This chain joins TRBV5-6 and TRBJ1-6, with a weak D call TRBD1 (5 bases). Per germline, CDR1 SGHDT and CDR2 YYEEEE. Trimming removed 2 bases at V and 5 bases at J, with 14 bases between. This CDR3 has 16 residues. Here the CDR3 DNA reads TGTGCCAGCAGCTTCGTGAGGGGAGGGAATAATTCACCCCTCCACTTT. Residues: CASSFVRGGNNSPLHF.